Following are 29 T cell receptor beta chains from one sample sequenced in a study of beta chain features in type 1 diabetes. Expressed TCRB transcripts were sequenced because the entire RNA isolate underwent reverse transcription. Using immunoSEQ multiplex PCR, the repertoire was profiled, and TCRdb retains in-frame clones only, with some absent. Of fewer than 900,000 clones in the sample, 15% to 20% were seen once. Specimen: naive CD4+ T cells from blood. The receptors shown here come from a woman in her late teens or twenties in good health.

The gene calls are TRBV28 and TRBJ1-2; maybe TRBD1 (6 bases). Germline loops: CDR1 MDHEN, CDR2 SYDVKM. This CDR3 contains 13 residues. V gave up 6 bases and J gave up 3 bases, with 11 bases separating them. CDR3 region: CASSRGLYYGYTF. CDR3 nucleotides: TGTGCCAGCAGCCGGGGGCTCTACTATGGCTACACCTTC.

The CDR3 sequence: CASSRGDRDYTEAFF. DNA of the CDR3: TGTGCCAGCAGCCGGGGGGACAGGGACTACACTGAAGCTTTCTTT. This chain joins TRBV21-1 and TRBJ1-1; the D call of TRBD1 is as the table states it, not checked on the DNA. TRBV21-1 is noted as a pseudogene. The CDR3 consists of 15 residues.

This clone came up a few times. This chain connects TRBV6-6 to TRBJ1-5, with unresolved D. The CDR3 totals 13 residues. The V gene lost 2 bases and the J gene lost 5 bases, with 7 bases spanning the gap. From germline, CDR1 is MNHNY and CDR2 SVGAGI (reference sequence). CDR3 DNA sequence: TGTGCCAGCAGTTACAAGTTTGATCAGCCCCAGCATTTT. Protein product: CASSYKFDQPQHF.

There are a few counts of this clone. The chain links TRBV28 to TRBJ2-5; D is perhaps TRBD1 (5 bases). The CDR3 length is 13 residues. Germline V gene data show CDR1 as MDHEN and CDR2 as SYDVKM. V shed 6 bases and J shed 1 base, with 9 bases lying between them. The CDR3 DNA is TGTGCCAGCAGCTTCGACAGCCAAGAGACCCAGTACTTC. This gives the protein CASSFDSQETQYF.

This clone was detected only a few times. The genes are TRBV5-1 and TRBJ2-2; TRBD1 might be the D (6 bases). CDR3 length equals 14 residues. Trimming took 1 base from V and 6 from J, leaving 10 bases between them. Germline V gives CDR1 SGHRS, CDR2 YFSETQ. The CDR3 spells CASSLTGFAGELFF. In DNA, the CDR3 is TGCGCCAGCAGCTTGACAGGGTTCGCCGGGGAGCTGTTTTTT. Full variable domain (outside the CDR3, taken from reference TRBV5-1 and TRBJ2-2): KAGVTQTPRYLIKTRGQQVTLSCSPISGHRSVSWYQQTPGQGLQFLFEYFSETQRNKGNFPGRFSGRQFSNSRSEMNVSTLELGDSALYLCASSLTGFAGELFFGEGSRLTVL.

The J gene is TRBJ2-1, the V gene TRBV6-1; D might be TRBD2 (6 bases). The CDR3 runs 14 residues. Germline V lookup: CDR1 MNHNS, CDR2 SASEGT. The V gene lost 2 bases and the J gene lost 5 bases, with 10 bases spanning the gap. CDR3 sequence (DNA): TGTGCCAGCAGTGAATGGGGCGGGAACAATGAGCAGTTCTTC. This translates into CASSEWGGNNEQFF.

This clone turned up a few times. Other DNA sequences within the sample encode an identical CDR3. The rearrangement uses TRBV2 and TRBJ1-2, with D possibly TRBD1 on 5 matching bases. The germline V and J ends were trimmed by 6 bases and 5 bases, with 10 bases remaining between them. This CDR3 is 12 amino acids long. Germline assignment: CDR1 SNHLY and CDR2 FYNNEI. CDR3 region: CASRDSNYGYTF. The CDR3 region has the DNA TGTGCCAGCAGAGACAGTAATTATGGCTACACCTTC. The whole variable domain, remainder taken from reference TRBV2 and TRBJ1-2, is EPEVTQTPSHQVTQMGQEVILRCVPISNHLYFYWYRQILGQKVEFLVSFYNNEISEKSEIFDDQFSVERPDGSNFTLKIRSTKLEDSAMYFCASRDSNYGYTFGSGTRLTVV.

This clone has more than one count but fewer than ten. The rearrangement uses TRBV7-2 and TRBJ2-5, with 16 bases lining up with TRBD2. CDR3 length equals 18 residues. The V gene's germline CDR1 is SGHTA and CDR2 FQGNSA. J gave up 4 bases and V 5 bases, and 10 bases lay outside the gene matches. CDR3 nucleotide sequence: TGTGCCAGCAGCCAAGGGACTAGCGGGAGGGCCGTTCGAGAGACCCAGTACTTC. It translates to CASSQGTSGRAVRETQYF.

The chain employs TRBV4-2 and TRBJ2-7; D may be TRBD1 (7 bases). Germline V lookup: CDR1 LGHNA, CDR2 YNFKEQ. The CDR3 length is 16 residues. Trimming took 2 bases from V and 4 from J, leaving 18 bases between them. The CDR3 spells CASSQNRGLQGYEQYF. The CDR3 DNA reads TGTGCCAGCAGCCAAAACCGCGGACTACAGGGGTACGAGCAGTACTTC.

This clone was seen more than once but under ten times. The genes are TRBV5-1 and TRBJ2-5, with 7 nucleotides matching TRBD2. This CDR3 is built from 15 residues. Germline trimming cut 0 bases from V and 9 bases from J; bases unmatched to any gene: 11. CDR1 and CDR2 (germline): SGHRS, YFSETQ. For the CDR3, the DNA is TGCGCCAGCAGCTTGGTGTCTAGCGGCTCGAGGGCCCAGTACTTC. As protein: CASSLVSSGSRAQYF. The whole variable domain, filled in from reference TRBV5-1 and TRBJ2-5, reads KAGVTQTPRYLIKTRGQQVTLSCSPISGHRSVSWYQQTPGQGLQFLFEYFSETQRNKGNFPGRFSGRQFSNSRSEMNVSTLELGDSALYLCASSLVSSGSRAQYFGPGTRLLVL.

This rearrangement joins TRBV6-5 to TRBJ2-7; maybe TRBD2 (6 bases). The CDR3 contains 15 residues. In germline, CDR1 is MNHEY, CDR2 SVGAGI. V lost 0 bases and J lost 2, with 11 bases in between. CDR3 protein: CASSYSGLATYEQYF. The CDR3 nucleotides are TGTGCCAGCAGTTACTCTGGGCTAGCGACCTACGAGCAGTACTTC.

The rearrangement links TRBV7-9 to TRBJ2-1; 8 bases are shared with TRBD1. Germline assignment: CDR1 SEHNR and CDR2 FQNEAQ (reference sequence). V trimming: 3 bases; J trimming: 1 base; junction bases outside the gene matches: 2. The CDR3 is made up of 15 amino acids. CDR3 amino acids: CASSLGQASYNEQFF. CDR3 DNA sequence: TGTGCCAGCAGCTTGGGACAGGCATCCTACAATGAGCAGTTCTTC. Supplemented by reference TRBV7-9 and TRBJ2-1, the full variable domain reads DTGVSQNPRHKITKRGQNVTFRCDPISEHNRLYWYRQTLGQGPEFLTYFQNEAQLEKSRLLSDRFSAERPKGSFSTLEIQRTEQGDSAMYLCASSLGQASYNEQFFGPGTRLTVL.

V gene TRBV19 combines with J gene TRBJ2-7; D is tentatively TRBD1 or TRBD2 (5 bases each). V lost 3 bases to trimming and J lost 4 bases, with 10 bases between them. Germline values: CDR1 LNHDA, CDR2 SQIVND (reference sequence). CDR3 size: 13 residues. CDR3 loop: CASSMWGKYEQYF. Here the CDR3 DNA reads TGTGCCAGTAGTATGTGGGGGAAATACGAGCAGTACTTC.

This clone appeared a few times. The J gene is TRBJ2-7, the V gene TRBV5-4; possibly TRBD1 for D (6 bases). This CDR3 is 15 amino acids long. In germline, CDR1 is SGHNT, CDR2 YYREEE (reference sequence). V lost 0 bases to trimming and J lost 0 bases, with 10 bases between them. CDR3 sequence: CASSLGADSSYEQYF. The CDR3, as DNA: TGTGCCAGCAGCTTGGGAGCGGACAGCTCCTACGAGCAGTACTTC.

This clone was detected a few times. The chain couples TRBV5-6 to TRBJ2-3; possibly TRBD1 for D (6 bases). Germline V gives CDR1 SGHDT, CDR2 YYEEEE. The CDR3 covers 17 residues. Trimming shortened V by 4 bases and J by 0 bases, and 18 bases separated the two germline ends. The CDR3 here is CASSLDRRSPSTDTQYF. CDR3 nucleotides: TGTGCCAGCAGCCTGGACAGAAGAAGTCCCAGCACAGATACGCAGTATTTT.

This chain uses TRBV7-9 with TRBJ1-2; D gene unclear. The CDR3 totals 14 residues. Germline CDR1 SEHNR, CDR2 FQNEAQ (reference sequence). V lost 2 bases and J 3 bases, leaving 10 bases between the germline ends. The CDR3 is CASSLRELDYGYTF. CDR3 sequence (DNA): TGTGCCAGCAGCTTACGGGAATTGGACTATGGCTACACCTTC.

The chain employs TRBV5-1 and TRBJ2-5, with 7 bases identical to TRBD1. This CDR3 is built from 13 residues. V was clipped by 4 bases and J by 2 bases; unmatched bases: 2. Germline V gene lookup returns CDR1 SGHRS and CDR2 YFSETQ. CDR3 residues: CASSQTGQETQYF. The CDR3 DNA is TGCGCCAGCAGCCAGACAGGGCAAGAGACCCAGTACTTC.

This chain joins TRBV7-3 and TRBJ2-1; 8 bases match TRBD1. The germline V gene has CDR1 SGHTA and CDR2 FQGTGA. The CDR3 is 16 amino acids. V gave up 2 bases and J gave up 4 bases; unmatched junction bases: 7. CDR3 sequence reads: CASSLGTGVKYNEQFF. CDR3 bases: TGTGCCAGCAGCTTAGGGACAGGTGTAAAGTACAATGAGCAGTTCTTC.

V gene TRBV5-1 combines with J gene TRBJ2-3; no definite D call. CDR3 length: 11 amino acids. Trimming took off 6 bases at V and 4 bases at J, with 6 bases between the two ends. The germline CDR1 and CDR2 sequences are SGHRS and YFSETQ. The CDR3 DNA follows: TGCGCCAGCAAGGTGGCAGATACGCAGTATTTT. Its translation is CASKVADTQYF.

This clone was observed a few times. The rearrangement uses TRBV18 and TRBJ2-3; weak D call: TRBD1 (5 bases). V was clipped by 0 bases and J by 7 bases, with 11 bases between them. The CDR3 contains 14 residues. Germline V gene data show CDR1 as KGHSH and CDR2 as LQKENI. CDR3 nucleotide sequence: TGTGCCAGCTCACCACCTTCAGGGCCGTATACGCAGTATTTT. Translating it yields CASSPPSGPYTQYF.

This clone showed up just a few times. V gene TRBV29-1 combines with J gene TRBJ1-2, with 8 nucleotides matching TRBD1. The V gene's germline CDR1 is SQVTM and CDR2 ANQGSEA. After removal of 7 bases from V and 4 bases from J, the junction contained 5 bases not matched to a gene. The CDR3 runs 12 residues. The CDR3 DNA sequence: TGCAGCGGGACAGGGACGGGCTATGGCTACACCTTC. Amino acid sequence: CSGTGTGYGYTF.

The CDR3 DNA is TGTGCCAGCAGCAAAGGACCTAACTATGGCTACACCTTC. This sequence encodes CASSKGPNYGYTF. This chain uses TRBV6-1 with TRBJ1-2; unclear D gene. CDR3 size: 13 residues. Germline CDR1 MNHNS, CDR2 SASEGT. Trimming removed 6 bases at V and 0 bases at J, with 8 bases between.

Only a few counts were recorded for this clone. The chain links TRBV19 to TRBJ2-5; TRBD1 or TRBD2 may be the D gene (5 bases each). Germline CDR1 and CDR2: LNHDA and SQIVND (reference sequence). The CDR3 length is 12 residues. V was pared by 10 bases and J by 0 bases, with 9 bases between. The CDR3 loop is CATGRNQETQYF. The DNA for the CDR3 is TGTGCCACGGGACGGAACCAAGAGACCCAGTACTTC.

On this clone: A read error may produce the germline difference seen at one junction end. In DNA, the CDR3 is TGTGCCAGCAGCTTAGCGATGAATAGCCCTGGTATCTTC. Its translation: CASSLAMNSPGIF. This rearrangement joins TRBV7-9 to TRBJ2-1; no definite D call. Germline values: CDR1 SEHNR, CDR2 FQNEAQ (reference sequence). The CDR3 has 13 residues.

J is TRBJ2-7 and V is TRBV7-9; TRBD1 agrees at 8 bases. CDR1 SEHNR and CDR2 FQNEAQ come from the germline V gene (reference sequence). The ends lost 2 bases at V and 2 bases at J; junction bases unmatched: 5. The length of the CDR3 is 15 residues. The CDR3 coding sequence is TGTGCCAGCAGCTTACTCGGGACAGGCCCCTACGAGCAGTACTTC. Translated, it gives CASSLLGTGPYEQYF.

The rearrangement uses TRBV18 and TRBJ2-1; perhaps D is TRBD1 or TRBD2 (5 bases each). Germline assignment: CDR1 KGHSH and CDR2 LQKENI. The CDR3 spans 14 residues. V was trimmed by 3 bases and J by 5 bases, leaving 11 bases between them. CDR3 protein: CASSPGTGNNEQFF. The CDR3 DNA is TGTGCCAGCTCACCGGGGACGGGCAACAATGAGCAGTTCTTC.

This clone turned up a few times. J is TRBJ1-2 and V is TRBV7-2; D ambiguous. The CDR3 is 16 residues long. Germline-derived CDR1 and CDR2 are SGHTA and FQGNSA. V was pared by 2 bases and J by 0 bases, with 13 bases between. The CDR3 bases are TGTGCCAGCAGCTTACGCAGCATTTCAGCTAACTATGGCTACACCTTC. Translation: CASSLRSISANYGYTF.

The chain combines TRBV6-5 with TRBJ2-7; the D gene is possibly TRBD2 (5 bases). V gave up 6 bases and J gave up 9 bases, with 21 bases separating them. CDR3 length: 14 residues. Looked up from germline, CDR1 is MNHEY and CDR2 is SVGAGI. The CDR3 sequence is CASSREGLPMGQYF. The CDR3 region has the DNA TGTGCCAGCAGCCGAGAAGGACTGCCAATGGGGCAGTACTTC.

This clone was counted a few times. The rearrangement joins TRBV19 to TRBJ2-1; D is tentatively TRBD1 or TRBD2 (5 bases each). V lost 7 bases and J 3 bases, leaving 13 bases between the germline ends. Germline-derived CDR1 and CDR2 are LNHDA and SQIVND (reference sequence). CDR3 size: 14 residues. The CDR3 sequence is CASMTGPSYNEQFF. The CDR3, as DNA: TGTGCCAGTATGACGGGACCTAGCTACAATGAGCAGTTCTTC.